Here is one T cell receptor (beta chain) with its context. Its specificity is unknown. Treatment defined: around 19 received Ad26.COV2.S at low or high dose, single or two shots; roughly five received placebo; per-sample allocation not given. Following the first vaccine or placebo injection, samples were taken on day 63. The individual, an adult aged 18-55 years, was a donor in Boston. The data stem from a study of Ad26.COV2.S vaccination and SARS-CoV-2 variants. Study overall: By the intramuscular route, Ad26.COV2.S was given once, or twice 56 days apart. Study results and limitations: Vaccine recipients and placebo recipients showed similar non-spike TCR breadth. Post-vaccination spike-specific CD8+ and CD4+ T cell responses reportedly had substantial breadth.

Data came from immunoSEQ multiplex PCR; TCRdb stores just in-frame clones and leaves some out. This sample has 450,000 to 550,000 clones, with nearly 90% found just once. V gave up 0 bases and J gave up 5 bases, with 10 bases separating them. The CDR3 loop spans 14 amino acids. Germline assignment: CDR1 KGHSY and CDR2 FQNENV. The sample was peripheral blood, taken in a trial of Ad26.COV2.S vaccine versus placebo. V is TRBV16 and J is TRBJ1-1; TRBD1 might be the D (5 bases). The clonotype comes from a person aged 18-65 years who received the Ad26.COV2.S COVID-19 vaccine or a placebo. The CDR3: CASSQSGPGTEAFF. CDR3 DNA sequence: TGTGCCAGCAGCCAATCGGGGCCTGGGACTGAAGCTTTCTTT.